A single sample is the source of the 10 T cell receptor beta chains below, sequenced in a study of blood T cells in healthy people across ages. Next came a second PCR, run for about 6 to 11 cycles, which used a sample-barcoded 5' primer along with a J-beta primer mix. TCRdb re-derived calls from the 5' RACE reads in MiXCR, one entry per CDR3 protein. The sample holds hundreds of thousands of distinct CDR3 sequences; roughly 47% are singletons and the top ten take roughly 20%. The sequencing sample was made of blood. These receptors came from a woman aged 60-70 years in good health.

This clonotype was counted ten times or more. The rearrangement joins TRBV5-5 to TRBJ2-3; 8 nucleotides align to TRBD2. The CDR3 has 14 residues. Germline lookup yields CDR1 SGHKS and CDR2 YYEKEE (reference sequence). Losses at the gene ends were 3 bases for V and 5 bases for J; bases not matched to a gene: 5. The CDR3 is CASSYSGAEDTQYF. CDR3 bases: TGTGCCAGCAGCTATAGCGGGGCGGAAGATACGCAGTATTTT.

The chain carries TRBV6-6 and TRBJ2-1; no definite D call. Germline CDR1 MNHNY, CDR2 SVGAGI (reference sequence). Trimming stripped 2 bases from V and 5 bases from J, with 19 bases between. CDR3 size: 17 residues. The CDR3 loop is CASSYGADMRFHNEQFF. CDR3 nucleotides: TGTGCCAGCAGTTACGGTGCAGACATGAGGTTCCACAATGAGCAGTTCTTC.

The rearrangement joins TRBV7-3 to TRBJ2-5, with 9 bases identical to TRBD2. The DNA end favors TRBJ2-7, so the J call may be wrong. Germline assignment: CDR1 SGHTA and CDR2 FQGTGA. The CDR3 has 15 residues. This CDR3 is CASSLGGGAFDEQYF. CDR3 nucleotide sequence: TGTGCCAGCAGCTTAGGCGGGGGGGCCTTCGACGAGCAGTACTTC.

This CDR3 reads CASSSTVTDRNNSPLHF. In nucleotides, the CDR3 is TGTGCCAGCAGCTCAACAGTTACCGACAGAAATAATTCACCCCTCCACTTT. The chain recombines TRBV5-6 with TRBJ1-6; TRBD1 is a possible D gene (5 bases). The CDR3 loop spans 17 amino acids. Germline-derived CDR1 and CDR2 are SGHDT and YYEEEE. V gave up 3 bases and J gave up 5 bases, with 18 bases separating them.

This chain uses TRBV10-3 with TRBJ2-4, with D hard to call. Near its end, the DNA agrees better with TRBJ2-5, so the J call may be wrong. From germline, CDR1 is ENHRY and CDR2 SYGVKD. This CDR3 is built from 13 residues. The CDR3, as DNA: TGTGCCATCAGCCTAACCGCACAAGAGACCCAGTACTTC. Translating gives CAISLTAQETQYF.

This clonotype has a handful of counts. The chain links TRBV7-9 to TRBJ2-5; TRBD2 aligns across 8 bases. This CDR3 has 14 amino acids. Germline CDR1 is SEHNR and CDR2 is FQNEAQ (reference sequence). Trimming took 6 bases from V and 2 from J; bases not matched to a gene: 5. The CDR3 sequence is CASRPGGLQETQYF. In DNA, the CDR3 is TGTGCCAGCAGACCGGGGGGGTTACAAGAGACCCAGTACTTC.

This clonotype has only a few counts. The V call is TRBV2, the J call TRBJ2-3; D is possibly TRBD2 (6 bases). The CDR3 consists of 15 residues. V was trimmed by 5 bases and J by 4 bases, leaving 16 bases between them. CDR1 is SNHLY and CDR2 is FYNNEI in the germline V gene. CDR3: CASSKGLPGADTQYF. CDR3 in DNA: TGTGCCAGCAGTAAGGGACTCCCCGGGGCAGATACGCAGTATTTT.

This rearrangement joins TRBV7-9 to TRBJ1-4, with 9 bases identical to TRBD1. Germline V gives CDR1 SEHNR, CDR2 FQNEAQ (reference sequence). The CDR3 totals 16 residues. Germline trimming cut 5 bases from V and 6 bases from J; bases unmatched to any gene: 10. CDR3 nucleotide sequence: TGTGCCAGCAGCGGTTGGGACAGGGCGGGTGATGAAAAACTGTTTTTT. Its protein is CASSGWDRAGDEKLFF.

In its sample, this clonotype was seen a few times. The J gene is TRBJ1-4, the V gene TRBV5-1; no reliable D call. Per the germline V gene, CDR1 is SGHRS and CDR2 is YFSETQ. The V end lost 3 bases, the J end lost 0 bases, and 12 bases lay between the germline ends. The CDR3 is made up of 16 amino acids. CDR3 in amino acids: CASSSGSRATNEKLFF. The DNA of the CDR3 is TGCGCCAGCAGCTCCGGCTCGAGGGCAACTAATGAAAAACTGTTTTTT.

V is TRBV7-9 and J is TRBJ2-7; D unresolved. V shed 2 bases and J shed 3 bases, with 17 bases lying between them. CDR1 SEHNR and CDR2 FQNEAQ come from the germline V gene (reference sequence). The CDR3 has 16 residues. The CDR3 loop is CASSLPLGEGSYEQYF. As DNA, the CDR3 is TGTGCCAGCAGCTTACCTCTAGGTGAAGGCAGCTACGAGCAGTACTTC.